Presented here are 23 T cell receptor beta chains from one specimen sequenced in a study of T-cell memory formation after mild COVID-19. TCRdb passed the 5' RACE reads through MiXCR, listing each CDR3 protein once. The data show under 700,000 distinct CDR3 sequences, just over 20% seen once. Specimen: PBMCs or a T cell subset sorted from them (not recorded which). These receptors came from an adult woman who had mild COVID-19 (a few samples of this study predate the infection). Cell type and time point are not known.

This sequence joins TRBV13 and TRBJ1-1; the match to TRBD1 covers 8 bases. Unmatched junction bases numbered 11, after V lost 1 base and J lost 4 bases. The CDR3 is 17 amino acids. The V gene's germline CDR1 is PRHDT and CDR2 FYEKMQ (reference sequence). The DNA for the CDR3 is TGTGCCAGCAGCTTAGACGGACAGGGTCACAGGGGCACTGAAGCTTTCTTT. Its protein product is CASSLDGQGHRGTEAFF.

This chain joins TRBV29-1 and TRBJ2-2; D not resolved. The CDR3 totals 14 residues. V was shortened by 7 bases and J by 2 bases, with 14 bases between the two germline ends. CDR1 is SQVTM, CDR2 ANQGSEA, per germline. CDR3 DNA: TGCAGCGGGAGACTCTTCAGCAACACCGGGGAGCTGTTTTTT. It translates to CSGRLFSNTGELFF.

The genes are TRBV7-3 and TRBJ2-1, with TRBD2 matching over 10 bases. The V segment lost 4 bases and the J segment 5 bases; nucleotides outside the gene matches: 11. This CDR3 has 17 amino acids. The germline gives CDR1 SGHTA, CDR2 FQGTGA. CDR3 DNA: TGTGCCAGCAGCTCCAAGCGGGGGGGCTTGGGCGACAATGAGCAGTTCTTC. It translates to CASSSKRGGLGDNEQFF.

This clonotype occurred a few times. V is TRBV12-3 or TRBV12-4 and J is TRBJ2-1, with TRBD2 as a possible D gene (5 bases). The ends were cut back, 6 bases at V and 8 bases at J, with 14 bases in the middle. The CDR3 has 13 residues. The CDR3 loop reads CASSLYGEDEQFF. In DNA form, the CDR3 reads TGTGCCAGCAGCCTTTACGGGGAAGATGAGCAGTTCTTC.

The V gene is TRBV12-3 or TRBV12-4, the J gene TRBJ2-7; 7 nucleotides agree with TRBD2. CDR3 size: 14 residues. The trim removed 3 bases at V and 2 bases at J, leaving 4 bases unmatched. The CDR3 nucleotides read TGTGCCAGCAGTTTTGGGGGGGAACCCTACGAGCAGTACTTC. Translating gives CASSFGGEPYEQYF.

The rearrangement uses TRBV19 and TRBJ2-1; 14 nucleotides match TRBD2. CDR1 is LNHDA and CDR2 is SQIVND in the germline V gene (reference sequence). With V trimmed by 5 bases and J by 7 bases, 7 bases remained unmatched. The CDR3 length is 16 residues. The CDR3 nucleotides read TGTGCCAGTAGTGTGACTAGCGGGAGGGCCAGGAATGAGCAGTTCTTC. It is translated as CASSVTSGRARNEQFF.

This clonotype has a handful of counts. The gene calls are TRBV12-3 or TRBV12-4 and TRBJ2-7; D is unclear. The V end was cut by 6 bases, the J end by 0 bases, with 21 bases between. This CDR3 region has 17 residues. CDR3 in amino acids: CASSSRPLGPSSYEQYF. The CDR3 nucleotides are TGTGCCAGCAGCTCGAGGCCCTTAGGACCAAGCTCCTACGAGCAGTACTTC.

This clonotype has a count of ten or more. This chain joins TRBV29-1 and TRBJ1-1; D may be TRBD1 (5 bases). Germline assignment: CDR1 SQVTM and CDR2 ANQGSEA. The germline V and J ends were trimmed by 3 bases and 1 base, with 9 bases remaining between them. The CDR3 extends over 13 amino acids. Written as DNA, the CDR3 is TGCAGCGTTGACATCCAGGGGAACACTGAAGCTTTCTTT. It yields the protein CSVDIQGNTEAFF.

This clonotype was seen a few times. V usage is TRBV12-3 or TRBV12-4 and J usage is TRBJ2-3, with D possibly being TRBD2 (6 bases). The CDR3 runs to 13 residues. Trimming removed 5 bases from V and 6 bases from J, with 12 bases in between. This CDR3 reads CASSVLAADTQYF. In nucleotides, the CDR3 is TGTGCCAGCAGTGTGTTAGCGGCGGATACGCAGTATTTT.

This clonotype occurred a few times. The gene calls are TRBV6-5 and TRBJ1-1; TRBD1 might be the D (5 bases). Germline V gives CDR1 MNHEY, CDR2 SVGAGI. The CDR3 is made up of 12 amino acids. V lost 7 bases and J lost 5, with 11 bases in between. For the CDR3, the DNA is TGTGCCAGCAAGCAGGGAAGGACTGAAGCTTTCTTT. It translates to CASKQGRTEAFF.

The rearrangement uses TRBV7-9 and TRBJ2-7, with D uncertain. Trimming shortened V by 6 bases and J by 1 base, and 19 bases separated the two germline ends. Per the germline V gene, CDR1 is SEHNR and CDR2 is FQNEAQ (reference sequence). The CDR3 runs 16 residues. CDR3 DNA sequence: TGTGCCAGCAGTTCTACGACCTTCGTTCTTTCCTACGAGCAGTACTTC. Translation: CASSSTTFVLSYEQYF.

The rearrangement links TRBV4-2 to TRBJ2-4; D gene unclear. The V end was cut by 0 bases, the J end by 7 bases, with 19 bases between. CDR3 size: 17 residues. CDR1 and CDR2 (germline): LGHNA, YNFKEQ. The CDR3 coding sequence is TGTGCCAGCAGCCAAGATTGGGGAACCCATAAAGGGAACATTCAGTACTTC. Its translation: CASSQDWGTHKGNIQYF.

This clonotype was counted a few times. The rearrangement links TRBV12-3 or TRBV12-4 to TRBJ2-1; D ambiguous. V shed 3 bases and J shed 6 bases, with 9 bases lying between them. The CDR3 extends over 13 amino acids. The DNA for the CDR3 is TGTGCCAGCAGTTTCGCCGACCCCAATGAGCAGTTCTTC. Protein: CASSFADPNEQFF.

This chain connects TRBV29-1 to TRBJ1-1; D remains unclear. With 6 bases removed from V and 3 bases from J, the gap between germline ends came to 20 bases. The CDR3 contains 15 residues. Germline loops: CDR1 SQVTM, CDR2 ANQGSEA. This CDR3 reads CSVAYGGFSDTEAFF. The CDR3, as DNA: TGCAGCGTCGCGTATGGAGGATTTTCGGACACTGAAGCTTTCTTT.

There are a few counts of this clonotype. The chain recombines TRBV20-1 with TRBJ2-7; TRBD1 might be the D (5 bases). CDR1 DFQATT and CDR2 SNEGSKA come from the germline V gene (reference sequence). This CDR3 region has 14 residues. Trimming left V 2 bases short and J 7 bases short, with 18 bases between. CDR3 residues: CSARRGPGSKEQYF. The DNA of the CDR3 is TGCAGTGCTAGAAGGGGCCCGGGTTCGAAAGAGCAGTACTTC.

CDR3 in DNA: TGTGCCAGCGGAACCGAGGCAGGGGCCCGGGCCCAGTACTTC. Protein product: CASGTEAGARAQYF. The chain couples TRBV12-3 or TRBV12-4 to TRBJ2-5; the D gene is possibly TRBD1 (6 bases). Trimming took 8 bases from V and 9 from J, leaving 22 bases between them. CDR3 size: 14 residues.

The gene calls are TRBV30 and TRBJ2-2, with D perhaps TRBD1 or TRBD2 (5 bases each). The germline V gene encodes CDR1 GTSNPN and CDR2 SVGIG (reference sequence). The CDR3 is 14 residues long. The CDR3 spells CALDQGANTGELFF. The CDR3 region has the DNA TGTGCTCTGGACCAGGGAGCGAACACCGGGGAGCTGTTTTTT.

At least ten counts were recorded for this clonotype. The rearrangement joins TRBV24-1 to TRBJ2-1; 7 bases match TRBD1. V trimming: 2 bases; J trimming: 0 bases; junction bases outside the gene matches: 9. The germline gives CDR1 KGHDR, CDR2 SFDVKD. The CDR3 contains 18 residues. This CDR3 is CATSDYRQGLSSYNEQFF. The CDR3 region has the DNA TGTGCCACCAGTGATTATCGACAGGGATTGAGCTCCTACAATGAGCAGTTCTTC.

The genes are TRBV5-6 and TRBJ2-5, with 7 bases fitting TRBD2. The CDR3 is 14 amino acids. The V and J ends lost 3 bases and 4 bases, in that order; junction bases with no gene match: 6. In germline, CDR1 is SGHDT, CDR2 YYEEEE. CDR3 amino acids: CASSSGGGGETQYF. CDR3 bases: TGTGCCAGCAGCTCGGGAGGAGGAGGAGAGACCCAGTACTTC.

CDR3 loop: CSARAVTQSQETQYF. The DNA for the CDR3 is TGCAGTGCTAGGGCCGTGACCCAAAGCCAAGAGACCCAGTACTTC. The V gene is TRBV20-1, the J gene TRBJ2-5; D unclear. The CDR3 loop spans 15 amino acids. CDR1 and CDR2 from the germline V gene are DFQATT and SNEGSKA (reference sequence). Between the trimmed V and J ends, which lost 3 bases and 1 base, there was a span of 15 bases.

The chain has TRBV20-1 and TRBJ2-7, with a weak D call TRBD2 (5 bases). CDR3 length: 12 amino acids. Trimming took off 2 bases at V and 1 base at J, with 6 bases between the two ends. In germline, CDR1 is DFQATT, CDR2 SNEGSKA (reference sequence). CDR3 amino acids: CSARRDSYEQYF. The CDR3 nucleotides are TGCAGTGCTAGACGGGATTCCTACGAGCAGTACTTC.

This clonotype showed up just a few times. The J gene is TRBJ2-3, the V gene TRBV19, with TRBD1 as a possible D gene (6 bases). There are 15 residues in the CDR3. Germline lookup yields CDR1 LNHDA and CDR2 SQIVND (reference sequence). Between the trimmed V and J ends, which lost 7 bases and 3 bases, there was a span of 17 bases. The CDR3 nucleotides are TGTGCCAGTACCCTAGGGGGTATTAGGACAGATACGCAGTATTTT. As protein: CASTLGGIRTDTQYF. Supplemented by reference TRBV19 and TRBJ2-3, the full variable domain reads DGGITQSPKYLFRKEGQNVTLSCEQNLNHDAMYWYRQDPGQGLRLIYYSQIVNDFQKGDIAEGYSVSREKKESFPLTVTSAQKNPTAFYLCASTLGGIRTDTQYFGPGTRLTVL.

The J gene is TRBJ2-1, the V gene TRBV7-2, with 7 bases fitting TRBD2. Germline CDR1 is SGHTA and CDR2 is FQGNSA. The CDR3 length is 13 residues. V lost 2 bases to trimming and J lost 6 bases; unmatched junction nucleotides: 1. In DNA form, the CDR3 reads TGTGCCAGCAGCTTACTAGCGGCCAATGAGCAGTTCTTC. Protein: CASSLLAANEQFF.